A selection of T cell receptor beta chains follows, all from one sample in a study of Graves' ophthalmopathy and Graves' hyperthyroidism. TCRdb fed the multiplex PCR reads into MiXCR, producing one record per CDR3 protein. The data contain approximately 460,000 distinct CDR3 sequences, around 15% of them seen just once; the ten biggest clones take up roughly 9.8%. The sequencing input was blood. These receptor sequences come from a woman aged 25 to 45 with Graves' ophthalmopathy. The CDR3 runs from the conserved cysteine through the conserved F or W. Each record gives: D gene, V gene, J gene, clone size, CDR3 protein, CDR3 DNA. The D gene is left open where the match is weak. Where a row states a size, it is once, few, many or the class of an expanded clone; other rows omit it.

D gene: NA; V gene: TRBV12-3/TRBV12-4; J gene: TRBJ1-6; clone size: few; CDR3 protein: CASSLGQKNSPLHF; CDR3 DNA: TGTGCCAGCAGTTTAGGACAGAAAAATTCACCCCTCCACTTT
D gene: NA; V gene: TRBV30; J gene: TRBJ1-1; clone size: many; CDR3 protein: CAWSVDTEAFF; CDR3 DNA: TGTGCCTGGAGTGTAGACACTGAAGCTTTCTTT
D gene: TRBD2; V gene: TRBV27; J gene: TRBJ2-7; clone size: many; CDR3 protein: CASSLAGGSEQYF; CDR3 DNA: TGTGCCAGCAGCTTAGCGGGAGGTTCCGAGCAGTACTTC
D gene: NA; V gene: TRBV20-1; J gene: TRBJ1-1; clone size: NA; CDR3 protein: CSGEGNTEAFF; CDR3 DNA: TGCAGTGGGGAAGGGAACACTGAAGCTTTCTTT
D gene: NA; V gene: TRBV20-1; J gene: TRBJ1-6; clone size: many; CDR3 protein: CSAIPGSSYNSPLHF; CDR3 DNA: TGCAGTGCCATTCCCGGGAGCTCCTATAATTCACCCCTCCACTTT
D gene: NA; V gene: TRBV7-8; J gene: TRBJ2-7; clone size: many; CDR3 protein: CASSLGGPGPSQYF; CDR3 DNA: TGTGCCAGCAGCTTAGGGGGACCAGGCCCTTCGCAGTACTTC
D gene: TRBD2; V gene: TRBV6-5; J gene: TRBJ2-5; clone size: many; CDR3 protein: CASSYSAGLQETQYF; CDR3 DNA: TGTGCCAGCAGTTACTCAGCGGGACTACAAGAGACCCAGTACTTC
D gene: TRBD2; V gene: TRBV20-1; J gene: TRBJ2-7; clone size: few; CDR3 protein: CSATAGEGSYEQYF; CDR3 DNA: TGCAGTGCAACGGCGGGGGAAGGCTCCTACGAGCAGTACTTC
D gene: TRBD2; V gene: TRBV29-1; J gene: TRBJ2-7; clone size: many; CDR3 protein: CSVVAGGPYEQYF; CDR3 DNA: TGCAGCGTCGTAGCGGGAGGGCCCTACGAGCAGTACTTC
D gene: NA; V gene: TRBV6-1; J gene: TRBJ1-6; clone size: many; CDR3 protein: CASSTGTVYNSPLHF; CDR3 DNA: TGTGCCAGCAGCACCGGGACGGTCTATAATTCACCCCTCCACTTT
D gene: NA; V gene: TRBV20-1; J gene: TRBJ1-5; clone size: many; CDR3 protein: CSASRDSNQPQHF; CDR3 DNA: TGCAGTGCTAGTCGCGATAGCAATCAGCCCCAGCATTTT
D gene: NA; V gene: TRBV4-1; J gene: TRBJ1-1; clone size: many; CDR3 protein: CASSREDLRQGTEAFF; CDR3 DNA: TGCGCCAGCAGCCGCGAGGACTTAAGACAAGGCACTGAAGCTTTCTTT
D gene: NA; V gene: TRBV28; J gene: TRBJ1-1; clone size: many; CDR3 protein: CASSSPQWGRTEAFF; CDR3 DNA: TGTGCCAGCAGTTCCCCTCAGTGGGGGAGGACTGAAGCTTTCTTT
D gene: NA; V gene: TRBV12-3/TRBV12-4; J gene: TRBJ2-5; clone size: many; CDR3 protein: CASSQPTVQETQYF; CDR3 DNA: TGTGCCAGCAGCCAACCGACGGTACAAGAGACCCAGTACTTC
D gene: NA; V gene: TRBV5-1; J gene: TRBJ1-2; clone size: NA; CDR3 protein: CASTNTINYGYTF; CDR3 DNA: TGCGCCAGCACGAACACGATAAACTATGGCTACACCTTC
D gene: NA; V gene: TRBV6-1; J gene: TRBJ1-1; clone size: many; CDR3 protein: CASRTLGLGGTEAFF; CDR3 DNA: TGTGCCAGCAGGACCTTAGGATTGGGTGGCACTGAAGCTTTCTTT
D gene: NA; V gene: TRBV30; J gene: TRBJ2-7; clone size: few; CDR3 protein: CAWSVGDYEQYF; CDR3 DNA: TGTGCCTGGAGTGTTGGGGATTACGAGCAGTACTTC
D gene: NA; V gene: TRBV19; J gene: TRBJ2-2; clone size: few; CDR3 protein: CASTGGFGGELFF; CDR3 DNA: TGTGCCAGTACGGGGGGCTTCGGCGGGGAGCTGTTTTTT
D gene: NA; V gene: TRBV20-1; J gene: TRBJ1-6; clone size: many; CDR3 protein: CSARDVRSHSPLHF; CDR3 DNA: TGCAGTGCTAGGGACGTCAGGAGCCACTCACCCCTCCACTTT
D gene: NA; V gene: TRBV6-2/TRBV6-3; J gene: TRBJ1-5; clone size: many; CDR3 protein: CASSSGTPTSNQPQHF; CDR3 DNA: TGTGCCAGCAGCTCCGGGACACCAACTAGCAATCAGCCCCAGCATTTT
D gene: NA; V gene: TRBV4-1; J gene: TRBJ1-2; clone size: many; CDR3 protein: CASSPGQGSWYGYTF; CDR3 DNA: TGCGCCAGCAGCCCCGGGCAAGGGAGCTGGTATGGCTACACCTTC
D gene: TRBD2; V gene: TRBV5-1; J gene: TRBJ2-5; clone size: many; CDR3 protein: CASSLGIAGLETQYF; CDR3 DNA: TGCGCCAGCAGCTTGGGGATAGCGGGACTGGAGACCCAGTACTTC
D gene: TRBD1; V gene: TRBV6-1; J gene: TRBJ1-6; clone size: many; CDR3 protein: CASTGQGGSPLHF; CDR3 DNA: TGTGCCAGCACGGGACAGGGAGGTTCACCCCTCCACTTT
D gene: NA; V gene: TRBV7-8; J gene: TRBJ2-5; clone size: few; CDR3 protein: CASSLAGALQETQYF; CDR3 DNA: TGTGCCAGCAGCTTAGCGGGGGCTCTCCAAGAGACCCAGTACTTC
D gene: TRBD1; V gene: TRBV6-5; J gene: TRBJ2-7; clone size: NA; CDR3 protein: CASSYNRGLYF; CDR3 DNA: TGTGCCAGCAGTTACAACAGGGGGCTTTACTTC
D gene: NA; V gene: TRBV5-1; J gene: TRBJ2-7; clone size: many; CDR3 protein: CASSLGGERTYEQYF; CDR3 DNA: TGCGCCAGCAGCTTGGGGGGCGAGAGGACCTACGAGCAGTACTTC
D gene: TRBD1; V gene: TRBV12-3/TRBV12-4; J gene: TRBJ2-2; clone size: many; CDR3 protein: CASSQNRGLNTGELFF; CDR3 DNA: TGTGCCAGCAGTCAAAACAGGGGTTTAAACACCGGGGAGCTGTTTTTT
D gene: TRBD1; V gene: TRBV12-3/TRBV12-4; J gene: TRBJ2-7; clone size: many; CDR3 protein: CASSARSGQDSYEQYF; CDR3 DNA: TGTGCCAGCAGTGCACGTTCGGGACAGGACTCCTACGAGCAGTACTTC
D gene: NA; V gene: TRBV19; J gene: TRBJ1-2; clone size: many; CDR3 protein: CASSTRPEGYGYTF; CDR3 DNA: TGTGCCAGTAGTACTCGGCCGGAAGGCTATGGCTACACCTTC
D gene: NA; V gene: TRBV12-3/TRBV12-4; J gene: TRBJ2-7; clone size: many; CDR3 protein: CASSLESGVTYEQYF; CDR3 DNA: TGTGCCAGCAGTTTGGAGTCAGGGGTCACCTACGAGCAGTACTTC
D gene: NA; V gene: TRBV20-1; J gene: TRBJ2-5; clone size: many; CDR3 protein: CSARPGGRVSIGETQYF; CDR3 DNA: TGCAGTGCTAGACCCGGGGGTAGGGTATCGATTGGAGAGACCCAGTACTTC
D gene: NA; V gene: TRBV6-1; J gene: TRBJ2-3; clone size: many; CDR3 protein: CASRFRGAADTQYF; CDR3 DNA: TGTGCCAGCAGGTTCAGAGGGGCAGCAGATACGCAGTATTTT